The 5 T cell receptor beta chains in this list originate from one sample, sequenced in a study of CD8+ T cells in alopecia areata. As to treatment: oral pan-JAK inhibitor, 5-10 mg twice daily. In each case, RNA was isolated and then reverse transcribed into cDNA as the sequencing template. Method: immunoSEQ multiplex PCR; TCRdb's copy keeps in-frame clones and lacks some. The table lists 200,000 to 250,000 clones, roughly three fifths of them singletons. The sequences come from CD4+ T cells sorted from blood, collected at roughly week 45, from a patient treated with tofacitinib. These receptors all stem from a human donor with alopecia areata.

This chain connects TRBV5-1 to TRBJ2-1; D may match TRBD1 or TRBD2 (5 bases each). Looked up from germline, CDR1 is SGHRS and CDR2 is YFSETQ. V gave up 6 bases and J gave up 7 bases, with 11 bases separating them. The CDR3 covers 12 residues. CDR3 amino acids: CASMNGGNEQFF. The DNA for the CDR3 is TGCGCCAGCATGAATGGGGGTAATGAGCAGTTCTTC. The full variable domain, completed using reference TRBV5-1 and TRBJ2-1, is KAGVTQTPRYLIKTRGQQVTLSCSPISGHRSVSWYQQTPGQGLQFLFEYFSETQRNKGNFPGRFSGRQFSNSRSEMNVSTLELGDSALYLCASMNGGNEQFFGPGTRLTVL.

A few counts support this clone. V gene TRBV25-1 combines with J gene TRBJ2-1; 8 bases are shared with TRBD2. The V and J ends lost 1 base and 14 bases, in that order; junction bases with no gene match: 4. The CDR3 consists of 12 residues. CDR1 is MGHDK, CDR2 SYGVNS, per germline. The CDR3 coding sequence is TGTGCCAGCAGTGAATCGGGGACTAGGAAGTTCTTC. Translation gives CASSESGTRKFF. Drawing the rest from reference TRBV25-1 and TRBJ2-1, the complete variable domain is EADIYQTPRYLVIGTGKKITLECSQTMGHDKMYWYQQDPGMELHLIHYSYGVNSTEKGDLSSESTVSRIRTEHFPLTLESARPSHTSQYLCASSESGTRKFFGPGTRLTVL.

V is TRBV5-6 and J is TRBJ1-5, with D unclear. Germline CDR1 and CDR2: SGHDT and YYEEEE. This CDR3 region has 12 residues. Trimming removed 4 bases from V and 3 bases from J, with 5 bases in between. The DNA of the CDR3 is TGTGCCAGCAGCCTAAACAATCAGCCCCAGCATTTT. Residues: CASSLNNQPQHF.

This clone was recorded only once. The rearrangement links TRBV30 to TRBJ2-7; TRBD2 matches 10 bases. Per germline, CDR1 GTSNPN and CDR2 SVGIG (reference sequence). J was trimmed by 1 base and V by 1 base; bases with no gene match: 4. The CDR3 totals 15 residues. The CDR3 here is CAWSGGLALSYEQYF. CDR3 in DNA: TGTGCCTGGAGTGGGGGACTAGCGCTTTCCTACGAGCAGTACTTC.

The genes are TRBV5-4 and TRBJ2-5; 8 bases map to TRBD2. Germline loops: CDR1 SGHNT, CDR2 YYREEE (reference sequence). The V gene end was trimmed by 1 base and the J gene end by 5 bases; junction bases not matched to a gene: 7. The CDR3 loop spans 15 amino acids. This CDR3 reads CASSLRGGRWETQYF. CDR3 nucleotides: TGTGCCAGCAGCTTGCGGGGGGGAAGATGGGAGACCCAGTACTTC.